Below are 18 T cell receptor beta chains sequenced from a single sample in a study of T-cell memory formation after mild COVID-19. TCRdb called the 5' RACE reads again in MiXCR, with one record for every CDR3 protein. Found here are fewer than 350,000 distinct CDR3 sequences, about a sixth of them singletons; the top ten hold about 20%. The sequenced material came from PBMCs or a T cell subset sorted from them (not recorded which). The receptor set was obtained from a man younger than 35 who had mild COVID-19 (a few samples of this study predate the infection). Cell type and time point are not known.

This clonotype was detected a few times. The chain couples TRBV5-1 to TRBJ2-3, with D possibly matching TRBD1 (6 bases). V was clipped by 4 bases and J by 6 bases, with 12 bases between them. Per the germline V gene, CDR1 is SGHRS and CDR2 is YFSETQ. The length of the CDR3 is 13 residues. CDR3 sequence: CASSTEQGDTQYF. CDR3 coding DNA: TGCGCCAGCAGCACCGAGCAGGGGGATACGCAGTATTTT. The whole variable domain, remainder taken from reference TRBV5-1 and TRBJ2-3, is KAGVTQTPRYLIKTRGQQVTLSCSPISGHRSVSWYQQTPGQGLQFLFEYFSETQRNKGNFPGRFSGRQFSNSRSEMNVSTLELGDSALYLCASSTEQGDTQYFGPGTRLTVL.

The chain has TRBV20-1 and TRBJ2-5; 7 bases match TRBD2. J gave up 1 base and V 4 bases, and 6 bases lay outside the gene matches. Looked up from germline, CDR1 is DFQATT and CDR2 is SNEGSKA (reference sequence). The CDR3 totals 14 residues. The CDR3 loop is CSATSSGAQETQYF. The DNA of the CDR3 is TGCAGTGCTACCTCTAGCGGCGCCCAAGAGACCCAGTACTTC.

This clonotype has a handful of counts. This rearrangement joins TRBV28 to TRBJ2-1, with D possibly being TRBD1 (7 bases). The CDR3 totals 12 residues. V lost 4 bases and J 11 bases, leaving 12 bases between the germline ends. The germline V gene has CDR1 MDHEN and CDR2 SYDVKM. The DNA of the CDR3 is TGTGCCAGCAGTTCTCAGGGGGGCCAGCAGTTCTTC. Encoded protein: CASSSQGGQQFF.

J is TRBJ1-1 and V is TRBV19; 8 nucleotides align to TRBD1. The CDR3 is 15 amino acids. V was pared by 5 bases and J by 1 base, with 6 bases of the junction left unmatched. CDR1 is LNHDA, CDR2 SQIVND, per germline (reference sequence). The CDR3 protein is CASSPRTGWNTEAFF. The CDR3 DNA reads as TGTGCCAGTAGTCCCCGGACAGGGTGGAACACTGAAGCTTTCTTT.

This clonotype showed up just a few times. The chain recombines TRBV7-2 with TRBJ2-5, with 8 bases aligning to TRBD2. After removal of 5 bases from V and 7 bases from J, the junction contained 9 bases not matched to a gene. Per the germline V gene, CDR1 is SGHTA and CDR2 is FQGNSA. This CDR3 is built from 14 residues. This CDR3 is CASSSPSGYRTQYF. CDR3 bases: TGTGCCAGCAGCAGCCCTAGCGGGTATCGGACCCAGTACTTC.

Ten or more counts support this clonotype. This chain uses TRBV5-6 with TRBJ1-1, with D perhaps matching TRBD1 (5 bases). CDR1 is SGHDT, CDR2 YYEEEE, per germline. Trimming left V 6 bases short and J 0 bases short, with 6 bases between. The CDR3 contains 12 residues. CDR3 DNA sequence: TGTGCCAGCACAGGGCTGAACACTGAAGCTTTCTTT. As protein: CASTGLNTEAFF.

The CDR3 nucleotides are TGCAGTGCAAGGGGGCTCTCTGGGGCCAACGTCCTGACTTTC. Encoded protein: CSARGLSGANVLTF. This sequence joins TRBV20-1 and TRBJ2-6; 7 nucleotides match TRBD1. Germline loops: CDR1 DFQATT, CDR2 SNEGSKA (reference sequence). This CDR3 region has 14 residues. J was trimmed by 0 bases and V by 6 bases; bases with no gene match: 2.

This clonotype was observed a few times. The chain uses TRBV15 and TRBJ2-3, with D possibly TRBD2 on 6 matching bases. V was trimmed by 9 bases and J by 0 bases, leaving 13 bases between them. Germline CDR1 LNHNV, CDR2 YYDKDF (reference sequence). The CDR3 runs to 14 residues. This CDR3 is CATTRDSSTDTQYF. The DNA of the CDR3 is TGTGCCACTACCCGGGACTCTAGCACAGATACGCAGTATTTT.

There are many counts of this clonotype. The chain is built from TRBV4-3 and TRBJ2-1, with a tentative D call TRBD2 (7 bases). V dropped 0 bases and J dropped 6 bases, with 15 bases sitting between them. The CDR3 is made up of 16 amino acids. Germline CDR1 LGHNA, CDR2 YSLEER. In nucleotides, the CDR3 is TGCGCCAGCAGCCAAGATTGGTGGGGGGGCCTCAATGAGCAGTTCTTC. The encoded protein is CASSQDWWGGLNEQFF.

V is TRBV25-1 and J is TRBJ1-2; D possibly corresponds to TRBD1 (5 bases). This CDR3 has 13 amino acids. Germline CDR1 reads MGHDK; CDR2 reads SYGVNS. V was shortened by 5 bases and J by 5 bases, with 12 bases between the two germline ends. The CDR3 DNA reads as TGTGCCAGCAGTTCCGGGGGGTCTTATGGCTACACCTTC. This gives the protein CASSSGGSYGYTF.

This clonotype appeared a few times. The CDR3 coding sequence is TGCGCCAGCAGCTCTCGGGGGGAAGCTTTCTTT. It codes for CASSSRGEAFF. J is TRBJ1-1 and V is TRBV5-1, with D possibly being TRBD1 (5 bases). The V end lost 3 bases, the J end lost 8 bases, and 8 bases lay between the germline ends. From germline, CDR1 is SGHRS and CDR2 YFSETQ. This CDR3 comprises 11 residues.

The chain recombines TRBV20-1 with TRBJ2-3, with 8 bases matching TRBD1. The CDR3 sequence is 15 residues long. From germline, CDR1 is DFQATT and CDR2 SNEGSKA (reference sequence). V lost 3 bases, J lost 1 base, and 6 bases stayed unmatched. The CDR3 sequence: CSASGQGGGTDTQYF. The CDR3 DNA sequence: TGCAGTGCTAGTGGACAGGGTGGAGGCACAGATACGCAGTATTTT.

The V and J genes are TRBV7-2 and TRBJ2-3, with 13 bases lining up with TRBD2. Germline CDR1 reads SGHTA; CDR2 reads FQGNSA. The CDR3 extends over 14 amino acids. Trimming removed 10 bases from V and 4 bases from J; junction bases left unmatched: 5. CDR3 nucleotides: TGTGCCAAGACACTAGCGGGGGGGCCAGATACGCAGTATTTT. It is translated as CAKTLAGGPDTQYF.

This clonotype was counted between two and nine times. CDR3 bases: TGCGCCAGCAGCCCCCAGGCCGGGACAGATACGCAGTATTTT. This sequence encodes CASSPQAGTDTQYF. The genes are TRBV4-1 and TRBJ2-3, with D unclear. CDR3 length equals 14 residues. V was cut by 4 bases and J by 3 bases, with 11 bases left in between. Looked up from germline, CDR1 is MGHRA and CDR2 is YSYEKL.

The CDR3 here is CASSPGQGNYEQYF. As DNA, the CDR3 is TGTGCCAGCAGCCCGGGACAGGGAAACTACGAGCAGTACTTC. The chain links TRBV7-9 to TRBJ2-7, with 9 bases aligning to TRBD1. This CDR3 is built from 14 residues. The ends lost 5 bases at V and 3 bases at J; junction bases unmatched: 5. Germline CDR1 SEHNR, CDR2 FQNEAQ (reference sequence).

This clonotype was seen a few times. In DNA, the CDR3 is TGTGCCAGCAGTGAAAATGGTTTGTCCGATACGCAGTATTTT. Translation gives CASSENGLSDTQYF. The V gene is TRBV6-1, the J gene TRBJ2-3, with unresolved D. The V end lost 2 bases, the J end lost 6 bases, and 12 bases lay between the germline ends. The CDR3 runs 14 residues. Germline lookup yields CDR1 MNHNS and CDR2 SASEGT.

This clonotype was counted only a few times. This chain joins TRBV12-3 or TRBV12-4 and TRBJ2-7; TRBD1 agrees at 9 bases. The ends lost 5 bases at V and 6 bases at J; junction bases unmatched: 5. The CDR3 has 13 amino acids. The CDR3 loop reads CASSLGTGSEQYF. The DNA for the CDR3 is TGTGCCAGCAGTCTCGGGACAGGGAGCGAGCAGTACTTC.

This chain joins TRBV4-3 and TRBJ2-6; D remains unclear. This CDR3 is 15 amino acids long. Germline-derived CDR1 and CDR2 are LGHNA and YSLEER. Trimming shortened V by 4 bases and J by 4 bases, and 11 bases separated the two germline ends. CDR3 loop: CASSLDNDGANVLTF. CDR3 bases: TGCGCCAGCAGCCTAGACAATGACGGGGCCAACGTCCTGACTTTC.